The TCR beta chain described here comes from a study of graft-versus-host responses after intestinal transplantation. Of note for this clone: What it binds is unknown.

TCRdb keeps only in-frame clones here, not all; method: immunoSEQ multiplex PCR. This sample has 30,000 to 50,000 clones, with 90% to 95% found just once. CDR1 and CDR2 from the germline V gene are MNHEY and SVGAGI. The CDR3 is 15 amino acids. Trimming at V came to 4 bases and at J to 3 bases, leaving 5 bases not matched to a gene. The clonotype was recovered from a human donor who was the organ donor for an intestinal transplant. The source was unstimulated CD8+ T cells sorted from spleen or lymph node cells, collected before transplant. This chain connects TRBV6-5 to TRBJ1-2; 10 bases map to TRBD1. The CDR3, as DNA: TGTGCCAGCAGTTTCGACAGGGGGCTTTACTATGGCTACACCTTC. The encoded protein is CASSFDRGLYYGYTF.